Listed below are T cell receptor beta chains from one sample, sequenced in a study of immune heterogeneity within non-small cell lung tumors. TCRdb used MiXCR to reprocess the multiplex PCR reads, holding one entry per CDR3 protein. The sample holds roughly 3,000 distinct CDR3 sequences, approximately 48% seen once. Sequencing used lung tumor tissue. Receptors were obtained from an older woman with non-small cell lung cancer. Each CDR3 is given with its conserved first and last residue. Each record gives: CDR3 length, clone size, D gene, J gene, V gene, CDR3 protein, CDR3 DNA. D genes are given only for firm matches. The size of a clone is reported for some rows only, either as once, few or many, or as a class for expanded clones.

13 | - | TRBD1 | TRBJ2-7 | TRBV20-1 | CSASRDRVYEQYF | TGCAGTGCAAGCCGGGACAGGGTCTACGAGCAGTACTTC
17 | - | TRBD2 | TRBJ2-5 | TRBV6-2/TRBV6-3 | CASSYGTSGRVEETQYF | TGTGCCAGCAGTTACGGGACTAGCGGGAGAGTGGAAGAGACCCAGTACTTC
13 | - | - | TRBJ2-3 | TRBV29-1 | CSVVPGGTDTQYF | TGCAGCGTTGTTCCGGGGGGCACAGATACGCAGTATTTT
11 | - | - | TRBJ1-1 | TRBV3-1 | CASSDSLEAFF | TGTGCCAGCAGCGACTCGTTAGAAGCTTTCTTT
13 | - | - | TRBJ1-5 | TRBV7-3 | CASSPTADQPQHF | TGTGCCAGCAGCCCGACAGCGGATCAGCCCCAGCATTTT
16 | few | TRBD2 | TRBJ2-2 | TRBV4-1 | CASSQERREPTGELFF | TGCGCCAGCAGCCAAGAACGGCGGGAGCCCACCGGGGAGCTGTTTTTT
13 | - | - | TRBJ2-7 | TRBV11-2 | CASSQGVLYEQYF | TGTGCCAGCAGCCAAGGAGTACTCTACGAGCAGTACTTC
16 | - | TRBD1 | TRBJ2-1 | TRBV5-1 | CASSLAGQGNKDEQFF | TGCGCCAGCAGCTTGGCGGGACAGGGTAATAAGGATGAGCAGTTCTTC
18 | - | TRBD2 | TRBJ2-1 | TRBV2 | CASSVPGTSRSSYNEQFF | TGTGCCAGCAGTGTACCCGGGACTAGCCGAAGCTCCTACAATGAGCAGTTCTTC
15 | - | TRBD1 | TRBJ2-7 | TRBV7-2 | CASSYLGTGAYEQYF | TGTGCCAGCAGCTACCTGGGGACAGGAGCCTACGAGCAGTACTTC
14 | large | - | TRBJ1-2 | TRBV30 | CAWSVLKIAGGYTF | TGTGCCTGGAGTGTACTAAAGATCGCGGGGGGCTACACCTTC
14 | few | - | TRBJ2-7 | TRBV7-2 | CASSQDYFSYEQYF | TGTGCCAGCAGCCAAGACTATTTCTCCTACGAGCAGTACTTC
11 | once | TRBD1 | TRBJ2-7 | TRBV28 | CASRGLGEQYF | TGTGCCAGTAGGGGGCTTGGCGAGCAGTACTTC
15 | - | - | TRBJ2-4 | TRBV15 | CATRGLGGAKNIQYF | TGTGCCACCAGGGGCCTTGGAGGGGCCAAAAACATTCAGTACTTC
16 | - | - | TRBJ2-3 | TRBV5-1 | CASSWGTATSTDTQYF | TGCGCCAGCAGCTGGGGGACTGCAACTAGCACAGATACGCAGTATTTT
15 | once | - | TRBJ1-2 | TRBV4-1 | CASSQDYGLDYGYTF | TGCGCCAGCAGCCAAGATTACGGGTTAGACTATGGCTACACCTTC
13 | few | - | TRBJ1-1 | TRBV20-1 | CSARVSYATEAFF | TGCAGTGCTAGAGTGTCTTACGCCACTGAAGCTTTCTTT
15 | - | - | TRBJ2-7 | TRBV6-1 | CASSENLDTPGEQYF | TGTGCCAGCAGTGAAAATCTGGACACACCGGGGGAGCAGTACTTC
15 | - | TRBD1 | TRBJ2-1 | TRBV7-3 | CASSPTGDAYNEQFF | TGTGCCAGCAGCCCGACAGGGGACGCCTACAATGAGCAGTTCTTC
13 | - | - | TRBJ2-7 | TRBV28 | CASRIDSSYEQYF | TGTGCCAGCAGGATCGACAGCTCCTACGAGCAGTACTTC
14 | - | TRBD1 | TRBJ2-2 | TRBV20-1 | CSAPGTALHGELFF | TGCAGTGCTCCCGGGACAGCTCTTCACGGGGAGCTGTTTTTT
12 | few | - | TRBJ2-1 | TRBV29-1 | CSVRAGGNEQFF | TGCAGCGTCCGAGCCGGCGGGAATGAGCAGTTCTTC
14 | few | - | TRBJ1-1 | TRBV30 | CACPTERENTEAFF | TGTGCCTGTCCCACTGAGAGGGAGAACACTGAAGCTTTCTTT
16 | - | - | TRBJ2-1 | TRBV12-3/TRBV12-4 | CASSAPCSATYNEQFF | TGTGCCAGCAGTGCCCCCTGTAGCGCGACCTACAATGAGCAGTTCTTC
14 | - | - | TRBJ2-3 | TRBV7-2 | CASSLGQPRPTQYF | TGTGCCAGCAGCTTAGGACAGCCCAGACCTACGCAGTATTTT
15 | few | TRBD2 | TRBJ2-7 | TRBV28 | CASSLFSGTPYEQYF | TGTGCCAGCAGTTTATTTAGCGGGACCCCCTACGAGCAGTACTTC
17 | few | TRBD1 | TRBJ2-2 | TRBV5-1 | CASSFRRDRGVTGELFF | TGCGCCAGCAGCTTCCGACGGGACAGGGGGGTCACCGGGGAGCTGTTTTTT
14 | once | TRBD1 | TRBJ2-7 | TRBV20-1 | CSAKTTDRADEQYF | TGCAGTGCTAAAACAACAGACAGGGCCGACGAGCAGTACTTC
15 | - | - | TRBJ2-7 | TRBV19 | CASGNPMPGSYEQYF | TGTGCCAGTGGTAACCCCATGCCAGGGTCCTACGAGCAGTACTTC
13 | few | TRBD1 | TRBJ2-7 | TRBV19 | CASRNLQGAEQYF | TGTGCCAGTAGAAATCTACAGGGGGCCGAGCAGTACTTC
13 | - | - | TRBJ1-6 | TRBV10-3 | CAITGANNSPLHF | TGTGCCATCACTGGGGCTAATAATTCACCCCTCCACTTT
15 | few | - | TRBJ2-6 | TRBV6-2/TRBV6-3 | CASSYEGTGANVLTF | TGTGCCAGCAGTTACGAGGGAACTGGGGCCAACGTCCTGACTTTC
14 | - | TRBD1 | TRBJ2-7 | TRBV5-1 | CASSPGQGGYEQYF | TGCGCCAGCAGTCCGGGACAGGGGGGTTACGAGCAGTACTTC
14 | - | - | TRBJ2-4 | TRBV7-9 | CASSLGTLGNIQYF | TGTGCCAGCAGCTTAGGGACCCTTGGAAACATTCAGTACTTC
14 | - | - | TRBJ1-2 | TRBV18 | CASSPEAANYGYTF | TGTGCCAGCTCACCAGAGGCCGCTAACTATGGCTACACCTTC
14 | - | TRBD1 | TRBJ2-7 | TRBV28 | CASRRGGASYEQYF | TGTGCCAGCAGGCGAGGGGGCGCCTCCTACGAGCAGTACTTC
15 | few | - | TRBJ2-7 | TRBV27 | CASSNTGHLSYEQYF | TGTGCCAGCAGCAATACTGGACACCTCTCCTACGAGCAGTACTTC
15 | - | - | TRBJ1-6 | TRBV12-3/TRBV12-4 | CASSTTGSDNSPLHF | TGTGCCAGCTCAACGACCGGGTCCGATAATTCACCCCTCCACTTT
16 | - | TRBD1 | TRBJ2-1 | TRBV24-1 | CATSDPGTGAHGEQFF | TGTGCCACCAGTGACCCCGGGACAGGGGCGCACGGTGAGCAGTTCTTC
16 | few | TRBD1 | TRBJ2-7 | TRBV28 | CASSSIAGQGSYEQYF | TGTGCCAGCAGTTCAATAGCCGGACAGGGGTCCTACGAGCAGTACTTC
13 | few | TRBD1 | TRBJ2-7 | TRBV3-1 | CASSQGQGGEQYF | TGTGCCAGCAGCCAAGGACAGGGGGGAGAGCAGTACTTC
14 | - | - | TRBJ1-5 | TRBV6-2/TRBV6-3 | CASSSVGGNQPQHF | TGTGCCAGCAGCTCCGTAGGGGGCAATCAGCCCCAGCATTTT
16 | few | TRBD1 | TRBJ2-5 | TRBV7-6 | CASSLATGTGQETQYF | TGTGCCAGCAGCTTAGCAACCGGGACAGGACAAGAGACCCAGTACTTC
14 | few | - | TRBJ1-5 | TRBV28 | CASSFVVDNQPQHF | TGTGCCAGCAGTTTCGTGGTGGACAATCAGCCCCAGCATTTT
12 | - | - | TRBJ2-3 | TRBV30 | CAWSVMVDTQYF | TGTGCCTGGAGTGTGATGGTAGATACGCAGTATTTT
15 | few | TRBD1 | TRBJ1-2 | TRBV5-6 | CASSSPQGTNYGYTF | TGTGCCAGCAGCTCGCCACAGGGGACCAACTATGGCTACACCTTC
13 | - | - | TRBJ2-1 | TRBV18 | CASSPPSAREQFF | TGTGCCAGCTCACCACCGTCGGCCAGGGAGCAGTTCTTC
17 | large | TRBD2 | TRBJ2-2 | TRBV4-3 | CASSQEASGALTGELFF | TGCGCCAGCAGCCAAGAGGCTAGCGGGGCACTCACCGGGGAGCTGTTTTTT
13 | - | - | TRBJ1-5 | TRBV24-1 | CATSDLVARPQHF | TGTGCCACCAGTGATTTGGTGGCACGGCCCCAGCATTTT
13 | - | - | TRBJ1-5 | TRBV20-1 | CSAQGGSNQPQHF | TGCAGTGCACAGGGTGGGAGCAATCAGCCCCAGCATTTT
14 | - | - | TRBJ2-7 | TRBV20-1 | CSASDSLLSYEQYF | TGCAGTGCTAGCGACAGCTTACTCTCCTACGAGCAGTACTTC
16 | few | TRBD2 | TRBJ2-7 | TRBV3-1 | CASSQGGGGSTVEQYF | TGTGCCAGCAGCCAAGGGGGCGGCGGGAGTACTGTCGAGCAGTACTTC
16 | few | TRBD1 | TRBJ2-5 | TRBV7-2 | CASRTAPGQGRETQYF | TGTGCCAGCAGAACCGCCCCGGGACAGGGGAGAGAGACCCAGTACTTC
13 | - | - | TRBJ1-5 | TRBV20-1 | CSARATGSQPQHF | TGCAGTGCTAGAGCAACAGGGTCTCAGCCCCAGCATTTT
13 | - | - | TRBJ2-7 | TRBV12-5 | CASGGIRWGEQYF | TGTGCTAGTGGTGGTATACGGTGGGGCGAGCAGTACTTC
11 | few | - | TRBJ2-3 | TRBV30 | CACKWGDTQYF | TGTGCCTGTAAGTGGGGGGATACGCAGTATTTT
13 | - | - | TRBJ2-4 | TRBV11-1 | CASSSEGWTSVRF | TGTGCCAGCAGCTCAGAGGGTTGGACTTCAGTACGGTTC
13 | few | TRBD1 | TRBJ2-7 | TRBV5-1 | CASREGQGYEQYF | TGCGCCAGCAGGGAAGGACAGGGCTACGAGCAGTACTTC
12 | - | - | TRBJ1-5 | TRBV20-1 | CSAPGAGQPQHF | TGCAGTGCTCCGGGGGCCGGTCAGCCCCAGCATTTT
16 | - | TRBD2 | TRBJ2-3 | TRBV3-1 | CAGSQVLAGGTDTQYF | TGTGCCGGCAGCCAAGTCCTAGCGGGGGGCACAGATACGCAGTATTTT